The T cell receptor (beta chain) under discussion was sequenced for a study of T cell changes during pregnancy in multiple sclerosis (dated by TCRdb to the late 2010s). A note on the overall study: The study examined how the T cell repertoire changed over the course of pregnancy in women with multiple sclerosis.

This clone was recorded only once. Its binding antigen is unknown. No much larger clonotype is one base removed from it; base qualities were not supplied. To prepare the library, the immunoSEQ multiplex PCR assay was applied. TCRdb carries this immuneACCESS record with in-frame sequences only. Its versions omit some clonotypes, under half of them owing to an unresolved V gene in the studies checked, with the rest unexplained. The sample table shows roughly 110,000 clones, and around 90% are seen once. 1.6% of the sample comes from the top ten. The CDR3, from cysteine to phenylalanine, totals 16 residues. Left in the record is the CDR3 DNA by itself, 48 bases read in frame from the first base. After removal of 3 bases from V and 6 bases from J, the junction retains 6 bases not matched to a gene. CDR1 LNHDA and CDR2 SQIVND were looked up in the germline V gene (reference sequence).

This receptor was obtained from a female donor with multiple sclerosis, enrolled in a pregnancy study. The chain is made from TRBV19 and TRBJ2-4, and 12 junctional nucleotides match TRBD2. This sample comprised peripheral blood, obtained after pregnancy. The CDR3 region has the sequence CASSMLAGGVRNIQYF. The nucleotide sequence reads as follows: TGTGCCAGTAGTATGCTAGCGGGGGGGGTAAGAAACATTCAGTACTTC. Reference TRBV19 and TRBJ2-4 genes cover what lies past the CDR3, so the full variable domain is DGGITQSPKYLFRKEGQNVTLSCEQNLNHDAMYWYRQDPGQGLRLIYYSQIVNDFQKGDIAEGYSVSREKKESFPLTVTSAQKNPTAFYLCASSMLAGGVRNIQYFGAGTRLSVL.